This entry is about one TCR beta chain. Clones were sequenced by immunoSEQ multiplex PCR, and TCRdb holds only the in-frame ones, with some missing. This sample has some 290,000 clones, with approximately 90% found just once. The CDR3 loop spans 12 amino acids. The V gene's germline CDR1 is GTSNPN and CDR2 SVGIG (reference sequence). The ends were cut back, 5 bases at V and 5 bases at J, with 12 bases in the middle. The data originate from a study of blood T cell repertoires in COVID-19. At the level of the study: The United States, Italy and Spain provided the acute and convalescent COVID-19 samples. PBMCs, B-cell-depleted T cells, or T cells provided the cDNA or gDNA that made up the material.

The sample consisted of peripheral blood. This rearrangement joins TRBV30 to TRBJ1-1; D is undetermined. This clonotype was obtained from a man in his late teens or twenties with active or convalescent COVID-19. CDR3 in amino acids: CAWGAGGTEAFF. Written as DNA, the CDR3 is TGTGCCTGGGGTGCCGGCGGAACTGAAGCTTTCTTT.